What follows are 13 T cell receptor beta chains derived from one specimen sequenced in a study of post-analysis software for immune sequencing data (dated by TCRdb to between 2014 and 2016). Overall study outcomes, separate from this receptor: Patients showed significantly higher frequencies than controls for several TRBV segments, among them TRBV5-6, TRBV5-1 and TRBV20-1.

Antigen specificity for these receptors is unknown. The method behind the library was PCR. The sequencing machine was an Illumina HiSeq 2500. To reduce PCR and sequencing biases, unique molecular identifiers were built into the TCR beta cDNA libraries. TCRdb ran its own pipeline on the public reads, namely fastp trimming at Q25 and MiXCR clone calling, and kept in-frame beta chains. Each CDR3 protein appears once, grouped with its most common genes and DNA. The sample table records approximately 250,000 distinct CDR3 sequences; less than 40% of these occur just once. The top ten clones comprise under 5.5% of the sample. The sample taken for sequencing was blood. Receptors originate from a girl aged 5 to 17 with multiple sclerosis.

This clonotype has only a few counts. This chain links TRBV12-3 or TRBV12-4 with TRBJ2-3; 11 nucleotides match TRBD2. The CDR3 is 16 residues long. The V and J ends lost 7 bases and 2 bases, in that order; junction bases with no gene match: 8. The CDR3 DNA is TGTGCCAGCACCCAACTAGCGGGAGCTACCACAGATACGCAGTATTTT. Translated: CASTQLAGATTDTQYF.

On this clonotype itself: Since a much larger clone is just one base distant, this may be a read error. The rearrangement links TRBV7-3 to TRBJ2-1; TRBD2 matches at 9 bases. Germline lookup yields CDR1 SGHTA and CDR2 FQGTGA. J lost 9 bases, V lost 3 bases, and 9 bases had no gene match. There are 15 residues in the CDR3. The CDR3 bases are TGTGCCAGCAGCTTGCGTGCTAGCGGGAACGGTGAGCAGTTCTTC. This codes for CASSLRASGNGEQFF.

The chain uses TRBV27 and TRBJ2-7, with TRBD2 as a possible D gene (6 bases). The V end was cut by 6 bases, the J end by 1 base, with 13 bases between. The CDR3 spans 14 residues. CDR1 and CDR2 (germline): MNHEY, SMNVEV (reference sequence). In DNA form, the CDR3 reads TGTGCCAGCAGACTTGGCGGGGTATCCTACGAGCAGTACTTC. Translating gives CASRLGGVSYEQYF.

This clonotype was observed many times. The CDR3 sequence: CATSRDMGQPETQYF. In DNA, the CDR3 is TGTGCCACCAGCAGAGATATGGGACAGCCAGAGACCCAGTACTTC. This chain uses TRBV15 with TRBJ2-5; 7 positions match TRBD1. CDR3 length: 15 residues. Germline V CDR1 and CDR2: LNHNV, YYDKDF (reference sequence). Germline trimming cut 0 bases from V and 4 bases from J; bases unmatched to any gene: 5.

This clonotype was observed a few times. CDR3 in DNA: TGTGCCAGCAGCGCGGGACAGGGGACGTTTAATGAGCAGTACTTC. Protein product: CASSAGQGTFNEQYF. The V and J genes are TRBV28 and TRBJ2-5; TRBD1 matches at 10 bases. Germline CDR1 reads MDHEN; CDR2 reads SYDVKM. V dropped 6 bases and J dropped 11; count of bases not matched to a gene: 15. The CDR3 is 15 residues long. The whole variable domain, filled in from reference TRBV28 and TRBJ2-5, reads DVKVTQSSRYLVKRTGEKVFLECVQDMDHENMFWYRQDPGLGLRLIYFSYDVKMKEKGDIPEGYSVSREKKERFSLILESASTNQTSMYLCASSAGQGTFNEQYFGPGTRLLVL.

This chain joins TRBV19 and TRBJ2-5, with 8 bases that match TRBD2. Losses at the gene ends were 1 base for V and 3 bases for J; bases not matched to a gene: 7. This CDR3 contains 16 residues. CDR1 and CDR2 from the germline V gene are LNHDA and SQIVND (reference sequence). The CDR3 sequence is CASSIARTSSKETQYF. CDR3 DNA: TGTGCCAGTAGTATAGCCCGGACTAGCAGTAAAGAGACCCAGTACTTC. Complete variable domain (other parts from reference TRBV19 and TRBJ2-5): DGGITQSPKYLFRKEGQNVTLSCEQNLNHDAMYWYRQDPGQGLRLIYYSQIVNDFQKGDIAEGYSVSREKKESFPLTVTSAQKNPTAFYLCASSIARTSSKETQYFGPGTRLLVL.

To note about this clonotype: This may be a read error: a much more frequent sequence differs by one nucleotide. V and J are TRBV2 and TRBJ2-4; TRBD2 is a possible D gene (5 bases). CDR3 size: 13 residues. Germline V gene lookup returns CDR1 SNHLY and CDR2 FYNNEI. The CDR3 is CASRRASAGEQCF. The CDR3 nucleotides are TGTGCCAGCAGGAGAGCTTCGGCGGGCGAGCAGTGCTTC.

Many counts were recorded for this clonotype. The rearrangement uses TRBV20-1 and TRBJ2-3, with D unresolved. CDR3 size: 14 residues. Per the germline V gene, CDR1 is DFQATT and CDR2 is SNEGSKA (reference sequence). As DNA, the CDR3 is TGCAGCACTAACCTTCCTGGGCGCACAGATACGCAGTATTTT. Its translation is CSTNLPGRTDTQYF.

This clonotype was detected only once. This may come from a read error, since a much larger clone is one base off. The conserved phenylalanine or tryptophan normally closing the CDR3 is absent here, so this likely arose from a read error. The CDR3 is CASSQTLSEAFC. In DNA form, the CDR3 reads TGCGCCAGCAGCCAAACCCTCTCTGAAGCTTTCTGT. The V call is TRBV5-1, the J call TRBJ1-1; D is undetermined. Trimming left V 4 bases short and J 6 bases short, with 10 bases between. The CDR3 contains 12 residues. Germline CDR1 reads SGHRS; CDR2 reads YFSETQ.

This clonotype came up many times. This chain links TRBV10-3 with TRBJ2-3; the match to TRBD2 covers 8 bases. Germline values: CDR1 ENHRY, CDR2 SYGVKD. The J segment lost 11 bases and the V segment lost 6 bases, leaving 4 bases of the junction unmatched. The CDR3 consists of 11 residues. CDR3 nucleotide sequence: TGTGCCATCAGGGGACTAGTGCAGCAGTATTTT. This translates into CAIRGLVQQYF.

With respect to this clonotype: A read error may explain this, as a much larger clone is one base away. The V and J genes are TRBV4-1 and TRBJ2-1; D is ambiguous. The germline V gene encodes CDR1 MGHRA and CDR2 YSYEKL. The CDR3 has 15 amino acids. The CDR3 loop reads CASSHATTRYNEQIF. The CDR3 DNA sequence: TGCGCCAGCAGCCACGCTACTACCCGATACAATGAGCAGATCTTC.

In this sample, this clonotype turned up once. This could be a read error, since a much larger clone is one nucleotide away. The rearrangement links TRBV6-5 to TRBJ1-1; D ambiguous. Per germline, CDR1 MNHEY and CDR2 SVGAGI. V gave up 7 bases and J gave up 0 bases, with 12 bases separating them. This CDR3 has 14 residues. The CDR3 region has the DNA TGTGCCAGCACAGCGGTGGGCATGAACACTGAAGCTTTCTTT. Its protein product is CASTAVGMNTEAFF.

The sample holds many counts of this clonotype. Germline and junction disagree at one end, which may indicate a read error. This sequence joins TRBV7-8 and TRBJ2-3; 8 nucleotides align to TRBD2. The CDR3 has 17 amino acids. CDR1 is SGHVS and CDR2 is FQNEAQ in the germline V gene. The DNA of the CDR3 is TGTTCCAGCAGCTTACACGGTGCCAGCGGGGGAACAGATACGCAGTATTTT. This encodes CSSSLHGASGGTDTQYF.